This T cell receptor beta chain was captured by sequencing in a study of T cells in Graves' hyperthyroidism and ophthalmopathy. Notes on the study in general: The authors' 13 V-J model separated ophthalmopathy from stable hyperthyroidism. Appearing also in blood were most of the thyroid clonotypes expanded above 0.001.

Regions amplified from RNA transcripts were the TCR beta CDR3 regions. An initial round of RT-PCR targeting the TCR CDR3 relied on the HTBI primer set. A single record per CDR3 protein comes from TCRdb applying MiXCR to the multiplex PCR reads. Of over 400,000 distinct CDR3 sequences listed, 20% to 25% are singletons. Points on this clonotype: Its specificity is not known.

V lost 8 bases to trimming and J lost 1 base, with 9 bases between them. CDR1 MNHEY and CDR2 SVGEGT come from the germline V gene. There are 13 residues in the CDR3. Source material: blood. V gene TRBV6-2 or TRBV6-3 combines with J gene TRBJ2-1; tentative D call: TRBD2 (5 bases). The clonotype originates from a woman in her 70s with Graves' ophthalmopathy. CDR3 nucleotide sequence: TGTGCCAGCCAGCGGCCTTCCTACAATGAGCAGTTCTTC. This gives the protein CASQRPSYNEQFF.